The sequence of this T cell receptor beta chain was determined in a study of CD8 T cells in Susac syndrome (dated by TCRdb to between 2018 and 2020). Some background on the complete study: Whether CD8+ T cell activation and differentiation in Susac syndrome was antigen driven was tested using repertoire sequencing. CD8+ T cell repertoire clonality was compared between some 13 healthy donors, some 14 Susac syndrome patients and about 15 multiple sclerosis patients.

Points on this clonotype: The antigen this receptor binds is unknown. The record has no base qualities; no much larger clone is one base away.

Points the paper makes about the study in general: The study acknowledged that relatively few individuals were included in the TCR sequencing and HLA analysis.

RNA was extracted using the RNeasy kit, and about 0.5 to 1 microgram was reverse transcribed with random hexamers. TCR beta CDR3 regions were amplified with the immunoSEQ multiplex PCR assay covering 54 Vbeta and 13 Jbeta segments. To correct PCR amplification bias, a synthetic template baseline was used for both primer optimization and computational correction. The source study handled its data this way. Reads were assigned to V, D and J genes according to IMGT and analyzed in immunoSEQ Analyzer, with only productive sequences retained. Clonality was calculated as one minus the Shannon entropy normalized by log2 of the number of productive unique sequences. For each patient and control, public and private clones were evaluated among the 100 most prevalent clones. Clones were defined as Susac-specific if absent from the healthy and MS cohorts, from around 1,100 published viral clones and from other ImmuneACCESS disease sequences. TCRdb trimmed public reads at Q25 via fastp, called clones via MiXCR and kept in-frame beta chains. Rows matching on CDR3 protein sequence are summarized as one entry with the most common DNA and genes. TCRdb, not the authors, supplied the V and J calls. The sample table contains roughly 400,000 distinct CDR3 sequences; only one count was recorded for more than 80% of them. The ten largest clones add up to about 0.1% of the sample.

Peripheral blood CD8+ and CD4+ T cells from healthy donors, Susac syndrome patients and multiple sclerosis patients were profiled using high-throughput TCR beta sequencing. Multiple sclerosis controls were treatment-naive patients with stable or active relapsing-remitting disease fulfilling revised McDonald criteria. CD8+ TEMRA cells were enriched by FACS, while bulk CD8+ and CD4+ T cells were purified by magnetic negative isolation. Blood was collected in EDTA tubes and processed within 24 hours, with PBMCs isolated through density gradient centrifugation. PBMCs intended for TCR sequencing were cryopreserved in liquid nitrogen and were subsequently thawed in a 37 degrees C water bath. The sorted or isolated CD4+, CD8+ and CD8+ TEMRA cells had a purity of 90% or higher. CDR1 and CDR2 were assigned from the germline V gene as MNHEY and SVGAGI. Taken from cysteine to phenylalanine, the CDR3 has 15 residues. Only CDR3 DNA remains: 45 bases, in frame from the first base. Trimmed from V: 6 bases; trimmed from J: 3 bases; junction bases lacking a gene match: 11.

The rearranged chain carries TRBV6-5 and TRBJ2-7; TRBD1 lines up with 7 middle nucleotides. Source material: CD8+ T cells from PBMCs. The TCR was taken from a human donor with multiple sclerosis. CDR3 reads: CASREDRSYFYEQYF. The sequence in DNA is TGTGCCAGCAGAGAGGACAGGTCCTACTTCTACGAGCAGTACTTC.